This is a list of T cell receptor beta chains from one sample in a study of T cell responses to AZD1222 COVID-19 vaccine. Only in-frame clones appear in the TCRdb table, and some are missing; sequencing was by immunoSEQ multiplex PCR. The table records about 140,000 clones, 75% to 95% of them present only once. Specimen: peripheral blood, collected on day 0 of AZD1222 vaccination. These receptors came from an adult in good health. The CDR3 runs from the conserved cysteine through the conserved F or W.

V: TRBV21-1
J: TRBJ1-3
CDR3: CASSIEGCTIYF

V: TRBV7-2
J: TRBJ1-2
CDR3: CASTKRGTVYGYTF

V: TRBV5-1
J: TRBJ2-1
CDR3: CASSFLAGGDNEQFF

V: TRBV13
J: TRBJ2-3
CDR3: CASSPTTDRTERTDTQYF

V: TRBV6-5
J: TRBJ1-5
CDR3: CASSQTGLSNQPQHF

V: TRBV19
J: TRBJ2-1
CDR3: CASIARGGSSYNEQFF

V: TRBV29-1
J: TRBJ2-5
CDR3: CSVGSGWETQYF

V: TRBV7-9
J: TRBJ1-5
CDR3: CASSLGNGGNQPQHF

V: TRBV7-9
J: TRBJ1-1
CDR3: CASSLGRGPNTEAFF

V: TRBV6-2/TRBV6-3
J: TRBJ2-3
CDR3: CASSYSGYTQYF

V: TRBV6-1
J: TRBJ2-1
CDR3: CASSVARSYNEQFF

V: TRBV21-1
J: TRBJ2-3
CDR3: CASSKVNGYNTDTQYF

V: TRBV25-1
J: TRBJ2-5
CDR3: CASSESAETQYF

V: TRBV7-2
J: TRBJ1-6
CDR3: CASSWGGSNSPLHF

V: TRBV4-2
J: TRBJ2-1
CDR3: CASSQETSGGNNEQFF

V: TRBV9
J: TRBJ1-6
CDR3: CASSVDRAGNSPLHF

V: TRBV19
J: TRBJ1-3
CDR3: CASSIDMNSGNTIYF

V: TRBV3-1/TRBV3-2
J: TRBJ1-2
CDR3: CASSQGARGYTF

V: TRBV5-1
J: TRBJ2-7
CDR3: CASRDLAYEQYF

V: TRBV19
J: TRBJ2-1
CDR3: CASRSVDSDNEQFF

V: TRBV4-2
J: TRBJ2-2
CDR3: CASSQGLASGRGTGELFF